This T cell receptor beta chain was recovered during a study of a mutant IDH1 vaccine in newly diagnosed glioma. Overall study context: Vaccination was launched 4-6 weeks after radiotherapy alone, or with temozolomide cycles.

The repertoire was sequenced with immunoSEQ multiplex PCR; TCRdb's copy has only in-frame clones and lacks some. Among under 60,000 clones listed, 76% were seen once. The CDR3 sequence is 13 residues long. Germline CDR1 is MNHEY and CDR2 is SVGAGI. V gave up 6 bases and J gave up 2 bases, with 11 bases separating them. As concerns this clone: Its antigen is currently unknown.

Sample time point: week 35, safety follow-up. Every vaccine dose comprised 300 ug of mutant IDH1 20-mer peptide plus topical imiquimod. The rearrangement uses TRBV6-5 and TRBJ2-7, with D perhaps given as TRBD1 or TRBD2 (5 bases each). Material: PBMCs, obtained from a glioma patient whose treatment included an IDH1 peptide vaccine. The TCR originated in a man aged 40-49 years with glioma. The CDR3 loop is CASRTGLPYEQYF. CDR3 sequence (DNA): TGTGCCAGCAGAACAGGACTTCCCTACGAGCAGTACTTC.